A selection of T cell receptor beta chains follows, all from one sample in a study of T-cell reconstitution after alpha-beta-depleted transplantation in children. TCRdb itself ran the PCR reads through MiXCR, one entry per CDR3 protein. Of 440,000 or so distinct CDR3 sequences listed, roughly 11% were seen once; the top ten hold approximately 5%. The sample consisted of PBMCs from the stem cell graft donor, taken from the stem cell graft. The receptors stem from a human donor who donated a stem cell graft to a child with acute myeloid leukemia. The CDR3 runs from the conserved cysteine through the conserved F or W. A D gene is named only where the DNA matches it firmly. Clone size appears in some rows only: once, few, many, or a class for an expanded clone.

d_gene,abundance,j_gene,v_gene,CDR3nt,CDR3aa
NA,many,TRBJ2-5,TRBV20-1,TGCAGTGCCAGCGGACTCCAAGAGACCCAGTACTTC,CSASGLQETQYF
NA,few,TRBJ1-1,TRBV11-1,TGTGCCAGCAGCTTATGGGCCGGAGGTGGAAAACCTAACACTGAAGCTTTCTTT,CASSLWAGGGKPNTEAFF
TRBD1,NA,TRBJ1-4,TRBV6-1,TGTGCCAGCAGGGGACAGGGTACGGCTAATGAAAAACTGTTTTTT,CASRGQGTANEKLFF
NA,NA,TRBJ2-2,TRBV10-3,TGTGCCATCAGTGACCGGTTGACAGACACCGGGGAGCTGTTTTTT,CAISDRLTDTGELFF
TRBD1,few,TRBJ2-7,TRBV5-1,TGCGCCAGCAGCTTGGCCCATCAGGGGGCCCGAGGTGGCTACGAGCAGTACTTC,CASSLAHQGARGGYEQYF
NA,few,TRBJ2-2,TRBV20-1,TGCAGTGCTAGAATGATGAGCACCGGGGAGCTGTTTTTT,CSARMMSTGELFF
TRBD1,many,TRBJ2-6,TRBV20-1,TGCAGTGCTAGTATAAGCGGCAGGGGGCTTGGGGCCAACGTCCTGACTTTC,CSASISGRGLGANVLTF
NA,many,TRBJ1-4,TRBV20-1,TGCAGTGCTACGCCCTTGGGAACTAATGAAAAACTGTTTTTT,CSATPLGTNEKLFF
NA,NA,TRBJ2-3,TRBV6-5,TGTGCCAGCATGTCGGTAGATACGCAGTATTTT,CASMSVDTQYF
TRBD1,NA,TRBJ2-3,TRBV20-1,TGCAGTGCCACCAACCCGGGACAGACCACAGATACGCAGTATTTT,CSATNPGQTTDTQYF
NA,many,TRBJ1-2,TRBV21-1,TGTGCCAGCCCAACAGGGGCCACTTCCTATGGCTACACCTTC,CASPTGATSYGYTF
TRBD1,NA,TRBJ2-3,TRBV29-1,TGCAGCGCCAGACAGGGGGCGTCAGATACGCAGTATTTT,CSARQGASDTQYF
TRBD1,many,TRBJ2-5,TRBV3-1,TGTGCCAGCAGCCACGGGGACAGGCCGACCCAGTACTTC,CASSHGDRPTQYF
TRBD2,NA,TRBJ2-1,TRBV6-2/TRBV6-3,TGTGCCAGCAGTTACCGGACTAGCGGGCATTACAATGAGCAGTTCTTC,CASSYRTSGHYNEQFF
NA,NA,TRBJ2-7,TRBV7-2,TGTGCCAGCAGCTTAGTGTCGGAGGCGTACGAGCAGTACTTC,CASSLVSEAYEQYF
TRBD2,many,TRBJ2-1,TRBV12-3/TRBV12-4,TGTGCCAGCAGTCCCAGAGCGGGGGGTCTCAATGAGCAGTTCTTC,CASSPRAGGLNEQFF
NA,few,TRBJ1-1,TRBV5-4,TGTGCCAGCAGCTTCCAGCAAGGTAGTCCTGAAGCTTTCTTT,CASSFQQGSPEAFF
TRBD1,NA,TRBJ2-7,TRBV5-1,TGCGCCAGCAGCAGAACCGGGACAGGGGATACGATGTACTTC,CASSRTGTGDTMYF
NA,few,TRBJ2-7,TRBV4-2,TGTGCCAGCAGCCAAGGGCAGCTCGTGTACGAGCAGTACTTC,CASSQGQLVYEQYF
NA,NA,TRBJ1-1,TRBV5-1,TGCGCCAGCAGCTCAAGCGGGAGGGTCACTGAAGCTTTCTTT,CASSSSGRVTEAFF
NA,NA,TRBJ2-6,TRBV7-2,TGTGCCAGCACTATGGGATACTCTGGGGCCAACGTCCTGACTTTC,CASTMGYSGANVLTF
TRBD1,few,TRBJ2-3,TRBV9,TGTGCCAGCAGCCTACAGGGGGCTGTGGCAGATACGCAGTATTTT,CASSLQGAVADTQYF
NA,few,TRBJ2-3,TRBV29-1,TGCAGCGCCGGGGGCGGTAGCGGGTATACGCAGTATTTT,CSAGGGSGYTQYF
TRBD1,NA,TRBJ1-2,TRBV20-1,TGCAGTGCTGCCGGACAGGAGTATGGCTACACCTTC,CSAAGQEYGYTF
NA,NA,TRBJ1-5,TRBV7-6,TGTGCCAGCAGCCCTAAGCTAGGGTCGAGCAATCAGCCCCAGCATTTT,CASSPKLGSSNQPQHF
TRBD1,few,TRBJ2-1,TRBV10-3,TGTGCCATCAGTGCGGGGACAGGGGTCTACAATGAGCAGTTCTTC,CAISAGTGVYNEQFF
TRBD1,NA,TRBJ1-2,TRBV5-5,TGTGCCAGCAGCTTGGATCCAGGGGGGAACTATGGCTACACCTTC,CASSLDPGGNYGYTF
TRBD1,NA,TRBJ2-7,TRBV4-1,TGCGCCAGCAGCTTACTCCCGGGACAGAACTACGAGCAGTACTTC,CASSLLPGQNYEQYF
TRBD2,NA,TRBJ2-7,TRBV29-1,TGCAGCATCCAGGCGGGAGGGCCTTACGAGCAGTACTTC,CSIQAGGPYEQYF
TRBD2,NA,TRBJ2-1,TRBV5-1,TGCGCCAGCAGCATTGGGACTAGCGGCAATGAGCAGTTCTTC,CASSIGTSGNEQFF
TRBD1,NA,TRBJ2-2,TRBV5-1,TGCGCCAGCAGACCCGGGACAGTCAACACCGGGGAGCTGTTTTTT,CASRPGTVNTGELFF
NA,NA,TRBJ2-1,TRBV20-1,TGCAGTGCTGACACGCACAATGAGCAGTTCTTC,CSADTHNEQFF
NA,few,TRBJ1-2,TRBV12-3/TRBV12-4,TGTGCCAGCAGTCAAGAGGCCCGGGGGGTCACCTTC,CASSQEARGVTF
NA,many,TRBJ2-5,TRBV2,TGTGCCAGCAACTACCAAGAGACCCAGTACTTC,CASNYQETQYF
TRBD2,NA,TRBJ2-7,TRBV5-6,TGTGCCAGCAGCTTGCCGGGACTAGCGGAGGGGCAGTACTTC,CASSLPGLAEGQYF
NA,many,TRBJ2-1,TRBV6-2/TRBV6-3,TGTGCCAGCAGAGATCCCAGGGGGGGGTCCTACAATGAGCAGTTCTTC,CASRDPRGGSYNEQFF
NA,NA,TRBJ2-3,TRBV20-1,TGCAGTGCCCCGGGGGCCACAGATACGCAGTATTTT,CSAPGATDTQYF
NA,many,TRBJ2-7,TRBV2,TGTGCCAGCAGCAGGAAGGGGGTCTACGAGCAGTACTTC,CASSRKGVYEQYF
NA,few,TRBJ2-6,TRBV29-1,TGCAGCGTTGAAGGGGCTGGGGCCAACGTCCTGACTTTC,CSVEGAGANVLTF
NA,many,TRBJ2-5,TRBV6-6,TGTGCCAGCATGAGGGGGACCCAGTACTTC,CASMRGTQYF
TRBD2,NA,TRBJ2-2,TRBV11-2,TGTGCCAGCAGCTTACTTACTAGCGGCACCGGGGAGCTGTTTTTT,CASSLLTSGTGELFF
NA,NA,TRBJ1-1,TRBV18,TGTGCCAGCTCTTTGGGCACCAGGATGGACACTGAAGCTTTCTTT,CASSLGTRMDTEAFF
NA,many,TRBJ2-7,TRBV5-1,TGCGCCAGCAGCTTGAACCGTCGCGAGCGGTACTTC,CASSLNRRERYF
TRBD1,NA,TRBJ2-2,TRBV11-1,TGTGCCAGCAGCTCGGGACAGGGAACCGGGGAGCTGTTTTTT,CASSSGQGTGELFF